Following are 16 T cell receptor beta chains from one sample sequenced in a study of T cells after yellow fever vaccination. TCRdb called the 5' RACE reads again in MiXCR, with one record for every CDR3 protein. The table records about 320,000 distinct CDR3 sequences, about 4.5% of them present only once. Sequences were derived from PBMCs, sampled 15 days after the yellow fever booster vaccination. Every receptor here comes from a man younger than 30 who received the YFV17D yellow fever vaccine.

This clonotype was detected a few times. V usage is TRBV7-8 and J usage is TRBJ2-1; D might be TRBD1 or TRBD2, each matching 7 bases. The germline CDR1 and CDR2 sequences are SGHVS and FQNEAQ. The CDR3 has 17 amino acids. The germline V and J ends were trimmed by 5 bases and 6 bases, with 23 bases remaining between them. The CDR3 loop is CASSPRWTGREVNEQFF. CDR3 sequence (DNA): TGTGCCAGCAGCCCTAGATGGACAGGCCGGGAGGTCAATGAGCAGTTCTTC.

The chain recombines TRBV7-2 with TRBJ1-2; 9 bases agree with TRBD1. Looked up from germline, CDR1 is SGHTA and CDR2 is FQGNSA. V lost 2 bases to trimming and J lost 6 bases; unmatched junction nucleotides: 4. CDR3 length equals 14 residues. CDR3 DNA: TGTGCCAGCAGCTTAAACAGGGACAGGGATGGCTACACCTTC. Amino acid sequence: CASSLNRDRDGYTF.

The rearrangement joins TRBV2 to TRBJ1-6, with a possible D match to TRBD1 (6 bases). The CDR3 has 14 amino acids. The germline V gene encodes CDR1 SNHLY and CDR2 FYNNEI. The germline V and J ends were trimmed by 11 bases and 5 bases, with 16 bases remaining between them. The CDR3 sequence is CAGGGDGDNSPLHF. The CDR3, as DNA: TGTGCCGGGGGCGGGGACGGCGATAATTCACCCCTCCACTTT.

The table lists this clonotype with a few counts. The gene calls are TRBV18 and TRBJ2-7; 8 nucleotides match TRBD1. The CDR3 contains 15 residues. The germline gives CDR1 KGHSH, CDR2 LQKENI. V lost 2 bases to trimming and J lost 5 bases; unmatched junction nucleotides: 8. The CDR3: CASSPGTGAAHEQYV. The CDR3 DNA sequence: TGTGCCAGCTCACCAGGGACAGGAGCCGCTCACGAGCAGTACGTC.

J is TRBJ2-3 and V is TRBV10-3, with D possibly being TRBD1 or TRBD2 (6 bases each). The CDR3 is made up of 17 amino acids. Trimming removed 4 bases at V and 1 base at J, with 18 bases between. The germline V gene encodes CDR1 ENHRY and CDR2 SYGVKD. The CDR3: CAISGTGTGVGTDTQYF. CDR3 in DNA: TGTGCCATCAGTGGCACAGGGACGGGAGTGGGCACAGATACGCAGTATTTT.

This clonotype showed up many times. The rearrangement links TRBV6-2 or TRBV6-3 to TRBJ2-7; D tentatively reads TRBD1 or TRBD2 (5 bases each). The CDR3 sequence is 14 residues long. V gave up 2 bases and J gave up 2 bases, with 10 bases separating them. Germline V lookup: CDR1 MNHEY, CDR2 SVGEGT. The CDR3, as DNA: TGTGCCAGCAGTTACGGGACGACTACCTACGAGCAGTACGTC. It yields the protein CASSYGTTTYEQYV.

This clonotype was picked up a small number of times. This chain uses TRBV6-5 with TRBJ2-1; 7 bases align to TRBD2. Trimming removed 6 bases from V and 9 bases from J; junction bases left unmatched: 14. This CDR3 is built from 15 residues. Germline V CDR1 and CDR2: MNHEY, SVGAGI. CDR3: CASRLIAGPIGEQFF. As DNA, the CDR3 is TGTGCCAGCAGACTTATAGCGGGCCCAATCGGTGAGCAGTTCTTC.

This clonotype came up a few times. J is TRBJ2-3 and V is TRBV3-1; 7 nucleotides align to TRBD2. The J segment lost 8 bases and the V segment lost 4 bases, leaving 12 bases of the junction unmatched. Per germline, CDR1 LGHDT and CDR2 YNNKEL (reference sequence). This CDR3 has 15 residues. The CDR3 region has the DNA TGTGCCAGCAGCCGAGCTAGCGGTATAACTACTACGCAGTATTTT. It yields the protein CASSRASGITTTQYF.

The table lists this clonotype with a few counts. V and J are TRBV11-2 and TRBJ1-1; no clear D gene. Trimming pared 7 bases from V and 5 bases from J, leaving 20 bases between. CDR1 is SGHAT, CDR2 FQNNGV, per germline. The CDR3 consists of 15 residues. In DNA, the CDR3 is TGTGCCAGCAACAAGAGGTCGTTGGGCGTTACTGAAGCTTTCTTT. This sequence encodes CASNKRSLGVTEAFF. The full variable domain, in which reference TRBV11-2 and TRBJ1-1 provide the parts outside the CDR3, is EAGVAQSPRYKIIEKRQSVAFWCNPISGHATLYWYQQILGQGPKLLIQFQNNGVVDDSQLPKDRFSAERLKGVDSTLKIQPAKLEDSAVYLCASNKRSLGVTEAFFGQGTRLTVV.

This clonotype was picked up many times. An end of the junction does not agree with germline; a read error may underlie this. The chain carries TRBV5-6 and TRBJ1-2, with 9 bases that match TRBD1. The CDR3 is 16 residues long. The germline V gene has CDR1 SGHDT and CDR2 YYEEEE. CDR3 sequence reads: CASSLGQGFLVYGYTF. Here the CDR3 DNA reads TGTGCCAGCAGTTTGGGACAGGGCTTTTTGGTTTATGGCTACACCTTC.

This clonotype showed up many times. The genes are TRBV7-7 and TRBJ1-1, with D possibly being TRBD1 (6 bases). CDR1 is SSHAT and CDR2 is FNYEAQ in the germline V gene (reference sequence). Between the trimmed V and J ends, which lost 1 base and 3 bases, there was a span of 24 bases. This CDR3 region has 19 residues. CDR3 amino acids: CASSLEVGGGRITDTEAFF. CDR3 DNA sequence: TGTGCCAGCAGCTTAGAGGTAGGGGGGGGCAGGATCACTGACACTGAAGCTTTCTTT.

This clonotype showed up many times. V usage is TRBV7-2 and J usage is TRBJ2-7; TRBD1 aligns across 8 bases. The CDR3 consists of 12 residues. Per germline, CDR1 SGHTA and CDR2 FQGNSA. The V gene end was trimmed by 5 bases and the J gene end by 6 bases; junction bases not matched to a gene: 3. Here the CDR3 reads CASSPGQGEQYF. The CDR3 region has the DNA TGTGCCAGCAGCCCAGGACAGGGCGAGCAGTACTTC.

The chain is built from TRBV10-2 and TRBJ2-3; the D gene is possibly TRBD2 (5 bases). The CDR3 contains 18 residues. With 0 bases removed from V and 2 bases from J, the gap between germline ends came to 18 bases. Germline V gene sequence: CDR1 WSHSY, CDR2 SAAADI. CDR3 DNA: TGCGCCAGCAGTGAGTCGATAAGTGAGGGCCTCCACACAGATACGCAGTATTTT. As protein: CASSESISEGLHTDTQYF.

This chain connects TRBV10-3 to TRBJ2-5; weak D call: TRBD2 (6 bases). The CDR3 loop spans 15 amino acids. V was trimmed by 3 bases and J by 1 base, leaving 12 bases between them. Germline V CDR1 and CDR2: ENHRY, SYGVKD. The CDR3 spells CAISESEGLQETQYF. The DNA for the CDR3 is TGTGCCATCAGTGAATCCGAGGGACTCCAAGAGACCCAGTACTTC.

This clonotype appeared many times. The V call is TRBV27, the J call TRBJ1-2, with TRBD1 identical over 12 bases. V shed 5 bases and J 4 bases; nucleotides not matched to a gene: 2. CDR1 and CDR2 (germline): MNHEY, SMNVEV (reference sequence). This CDR3 contains 14 residues. DNA for the CDR3: TGTGCCAGCAGTCCGGGACAGGGGGCCTATGGCTACACCTTC. It encodes CASSPGQGAYGYTF.

This clonotype appeared a few times. V and J are TRBV4-1 and TRBJ2-7; D gene uncertain. The ends were cut back, 1 base at V and 2 bases at J, with 12 bases in the middle. The CDR3 sequence is 15 residues long. Germline V lookup: CDR1 MGHRA, CDR2 YSYEKL. The CDR3 protein is CASSQVLPGPYEQYF. The CDR3 nucleotides read TGCGCCAGCAGCCAAGTGCTGCCCGGACCCTACGAGCAGTACTTC.